One sample yielded the 24 T cell receptor beta chains listed below, sequenced in a study of Graves' ophthalmopathy and Graves' hyperthyroidism. RNA transcripts served as template for amplifying TCR beta CDR3 sequences. A first-round RT-PCR used HTBI primers, followed by a second-round multiplex PCR. Using its own MiXCR run on the multiplex PCR reads, TCRdb lists one record per CDR3 protein. Of about 340,000 distinct CDR3 sequences in the sample, roughly 17% were seen once. Sequencing was done on a sample of peripheral blood. Receptors were obtained from an adult man with Graves' ophthalmopathy.

This clonotype has just a few counts. This chain uses TRBV30 with TRBJ2-7; TRBD2 aligns across 13 bases. Germline V gene sequence: CDR1 GTSNPN, CDR2 SVGIG (reference sequence). The CDR3 contains 14 residues. Trimming cost V 3 bases and J 2 bases; bases outside gene matches: 1. As DNA, the CDR3 is TGTGCCTGGAGCGGGACTAGCGGGGCCTACGAGCAGTACTTC. Encoded protein: CAWSGTSGAYEQYF.

This clonotype has at least ten counts. The chain employs TRBV2 and TRBJ2-5; D uncertain. V was shortened by 6 bases and J by 5 bases, with 7 bases between the two germline ends. There are 11 residues in the CDR3. Germline V gives CDR1 SNHLY, CDR2 FYNNEI. The CDR3 bases are TGTGCCAGCAGCCCCCCTGAGACCCAGTACTTC. Translating gives CASSPPETQYF.

This clonotype was observed many times. This chain joins TRBV20-1 and TRBJ2-2; D possibly corresponds to TRBD2 (6 bases). Germline loops: CDR1 DFQATT, CDR2 SNEGSKA (reference sequence). Deletions cut 3 bases from V and 3 bases from J, with 11 bases between. CDR3 length: 14 amino acids. CDR3 nucleotides: TGCAGTGCTAGTGGGGGGATGGACACCGGGGAGCTGTTTTTT. It encodes CSASGGMDTGELFF.

Many counts were recorded for this clonotype. V is TRBV24-1 and J is TRBJ2-5; D possibly matches TRBD1 or TRBD2 (7 bases each). This CDR3 is built from 13 residues. Trimming removed 7 bases at V and 4 bases at J, with 12 bases between. The germline gives CDR1 KGHDR, CDR2 SFDVKD. In nucleotides, the CDR3 is TGTGCCACCAGGGGAGGGGGCGCAGAGACCCAGTACTTC. It is translated as CATRGGGAETQYF.

This clonotype was observed at least ten times. The J gene is TRBJ1-1, the V gene TRBV19, with D perhaps matching TRBD1 (6 bases). Germline V gene data show CDR1 as LNHDA and CDR2 as SQIVND (reference sequence). Between the trimmed V and J ends, which lost 4 bases and 5 bases, there was a span of 14 bases. The CDR3 totals 14 residues. The CDR3 nucleotides are TGTGCCAGTAGTAACAGGGCTTTGGTGACTGAAGCTTTCTTT. As protein: CASSNRALVTEAFF.

This clonotype was counted a few times. The genes are TRBV27 and TRBJ2-7; 7 bases map to TRBD1. This CDR3 comprises 14 residues. CDR1 and CDR2 (germline): MNHEY, SMNVEV (reference sequence). V lost 5 bases and J lost 6; bases outside the gene matches: 10. CDR3 in amino acids: CASSPQGQIVEQYF. The CDR3 nucleotides are TGTGCCAGCAGTCCCCAGGGACAGATCGTCGAGCAGTACTTC.

This clonotype has a count of ten or more. The rearrangement links TRBV19 to TRBJ2-2; 9 bases map to TRBD1. With 4 bases clipped from V and 3 bases from J, the junction kept 6 bases outside the gene matches. Germline assignment: CDR1 LNHDA and CDR2 SQIVND (reference sequence). The CDR3 is made up of 16 amino acids. The CDR3 bases are TGTGCCAGTAGTAGCGGCGGGACAGGGTACACCGGGGAGCTGTTTTTT. It encodes CASSSGGTGYTGELFF. Supplemented by reference TRBV19 and TRBJ2-2, the full variable domain reads DGGITQSPKYLFRKEGQNVTLSCEQNLNHDAMYWYRQDPGQGLRLIYYSQIVNDFQKGDIAEGYSVSREKKESFPLTVTSAQKNPTAFYLCASSSGGTGYTGELFFGEGSRLTVL.

This clonotype appeared many times. This chain links TRBV5-1 with TRBJ2-7, with unresolved D. Germline CDR1 is SGHRS and CDR2 is YFSETQ. With 3 bases removed from V and 2 bases from J, the gap between germline ends came to 9 bases. The CDR3 runs to 13 residues. CDR3: CASSSNGAYEQYF. For the CDR3, the DNA is TGCGCCAGCAGCTCGAATGGGGCCTACGAGCAGTACTTC.

This clonotype came up many times. The chain employs TRBV6-5 and TRBJ2-5, with 12 positions matching TRBD1. Unmatched junction bases numbered 7, after V lost 7 bases and J lost 1 base. Germline V gene data show CDR1 as MNHEY and CDR2 as SVGAGI. The length of the CDR3 is 16 residues. In nucleotides, the CDR3 is TGTGCCAGCAAGGGGACAGGGGGCTCTCCCCAAGAGACCCAGTACTTC. Encoded protein: CASKGTGGSPQETQYF.

This clonotype was detected ten times or more. This chain uses TRBV7-8 with TRBJ2-4; either TRBD1 or TRBD2 may fit D (5 bases each). Germline V CDR1 and CDR2: SGHVS, FQNEAQ. CDR3 size: 15 residues. V was clipped by 5 bases and J by 1 base, with 12 bases between them. CDR3 DNA: TGTGCCAGCAGCCAGTTGGGGGAGGCCAAAAACATTCAGTACTTC. Translating it yields CASSQLGEAKNIQYF. Based on the CDR3 plus reference TRBV7-8 and TRBJ2-4, the full variable domain is GAGVSQSPRYKVAKRGQDVALRCDPISGHVSLFWYQQALGQGPEFLTYFQNEAQLDKSGLPSDRFFAERPEGSVSTLKIQRTQQEDSAVYLCASSQLGEAKNIQYFGAGTRLSVL.

This clonotype was counted at least ten times. V usage is TRBV6-1 and J usage is TRBJ2-2; perhaps D is TRBD1 or TRBD2 (5 bases each). The CDR3 is made up of 16 amino acids. The V gene lost 0 bases and the J gene lost 3 bases, with 11 bases spanning the gap. The germline gives CDR1 MNHNS, CDR2 SASEGT. CDR3 nucleotides: TGTGCCAGCAGTGAAGCGTCGGGACGGTACACCGGGGAGCTGTTTTTT. Protein product: CASSEASGRYTGELFF.

There are many counts of this clonotype. The chain recombines TRBV20-1 with TRBJ2-5; D unresolved. CDR3 size: 12 residues. In germline, CDR1 is DFQATT, CDR2 SNEGSKA (reference sequence). Trimming pared 6 bases from V and 1 base from J, leaving 9 bases between. The CDR3 DNA reads as TGCAGTGCAACGGCTGTCCAAGAGACCCAGTACTTC. Encoded protein: CSATAVQETQYF.

This clonotype occurred many times. The rearrangement joins TRBV12-3 or TRBV12-4 to TRBJ1-3; D might be TRBD1 (6 bases). The CDR3 extends over 17 amino acids. Trimming removed 3 bases at V and 0 bases at J, with 15 bases between. DNA of the CDR3: TGTGCCAGCAGTTTTACAGGGACGGGCCTCTCTGGAAACACCATATATTTT. Translating gives CASSFTGTGLSGNTIYF.

This clonotype was seen repeatedly, ten times or more. V is TRBV14 and J is TRBJ2-5, with a weak D call TRBD2 (6 bases). The V and J ends lost 6 bases and 2 bases respectively, with 19 bases between them. CDR1 is SGHDN and CDR2 is FVKESK in the germline V gene. There are 16 residues in the CDR3. This CDR3 reads CASREMRREPQETQYF. The CDR3 bases are TGTGCCAGCAGGGAAATGAGGCGGGAACCGCAAGAGACCCAGTACTTC.

This clonotype was counted ten times or more. This chain uses TRBV25-1 with TRBJ2-2; 10 positions agree with TRBD1. CDR3 length: 16 residues. Unmatched junction bases numbered 3, after V lost 1 base and J lost 4 bases. Germline values: CDR1 MGHDK, CDR2 SYGVNS. The CDR3: CASSEWRTGGTGELFF. The CDR3 DNA sequence: TGTGCCAGCAGTGAATGGCGGACAGGGGGCACCGGGGAGCTGTTTTTT.

The chain is built from TRBV6-1 and TRBJ2-7; 13 nucleotides match TRBD2. This CDR3 has 16 residues. Germline trimming cut 6 bases from V and 5 bases from J; bases unmatched to any gene: 10. Germline-derived CDR1 and CDR2 are MNHNS and SASEGT. DNA for the CDR3: TGTGCCAGCAGCCCGACTAGCGGGAGGTCTTCCAACGAGCAGTACTTC. The encoded protein is CASSPTSGRSSNEQYF.

The chain couples TRBV7-2 to TRBJ1-2, with D possibly TRBD1 on 5 matching bases. The CDR3 runs to 13 residues. V lost 5 bases and J 6 bases, leaving 13 bases between the germline ends. From germline, CDR1 is SGHTA and CDR2 FQGNSA. As DNA, the CDR3 is TGTGCCAGCAGCCACGGGGGGAAAAATGGCTACACCTTC. This encodes CASSHGGKNGYTF. Drawing the rest from reference TRBV7-2 and TRBJ1-2, the complete variable domain is GAGVSQSPSNKVTEKGKDVELRCDPISGHTALYWYRQSLGQGLEFLIYFQGNSAPDKSGLPSDRFSAERTGGSVSTLTIQRTQQEDSAVYLCASSHGGKNGYTFGSGTRLTVV.

Notes on this clonotype: Germline and junction disagree at one end, which may indicate a read error. The chain uses TRBV7-7 and TRBJ2-7; 9 positions match TRBD2. This CDR3 is 15 amino acids long. Per germline, CDR1 SSHAT and CDR2 FNYEAQ (reference sequence). The CDR3, as DNA: TGTGCTAGCAGCTTATGGCTAGCGGGACTCTACGAGCAGTACTTC. This sequence encodes CASSLWLAGLYEQYF.

This clonotype was seen a single time. CDR3 sequence reads: CAISESSGTAEAFF. DNA for the CDR3: TGTGCCATCAGTGAGTCGTCTGGGACGGCCGAAGCTTTCTTT. This rearrangement joins TRBV10-3 to TRBJ1-1; maybe TRBD1 (5 bases). V shed 0 bases and J shed 8 bases, with 13 bases lying between them. CDR1 is ENHRY and CDR2 is SYGVKD in the germline V gene. The CDR3 consists of 14 residues.

This clonotype was recorded many times. V is TRBV6-2 or TRBV6-3 and J is TRBJ1-2; TRBD1 agrees at 7 bases. The CDR3 sequence is 15 residues long. The germline V gene has CDR1 MNHEY and CDR2 SVGEGT. After removal of 5 bases from V and 4 bases from J, the junction contained 10 bases not matched to a gene. For the CDR3, the DNA is TGTGCCAGCAGTCAAAGGGACAGTCACCTCTATGGCTACACCTTC. It codes for CASSQRDSHLYGYTF.

Ten or more counts support this clonotype. The genes are TRBV2 and TRBJ1-2; D gene ambiguous. The CDR3 contains 13 residues. Germline V gene lookup returns CDR1 SNHLY and CDR2 FYNNEI. Trimming removed 7 bases from V and 4 bases from J, with 13 bases in between. The CDR3 DNA is TGTGCCAGCAACTGGGAGAAAATCTATGGCTACACCTTC. Protein: CASNWEKIYGYTF.

This clonotype was counted ten times or more. This CDR3 reads CASSLAPSGNQETQYF. The DNA of the CDR3 is TGCGCCAGCAGCTTGGCGCCTAGCGGGAACCAAGAGACCCAGTACTTC. The chain uses TRBV5-1 and TRBJ2-5, with TRBD2 matching 9 bases. This CDR3 has 16 residues. CDR1 and CDR2 from the germline V gene are SGHRS and YFSETQ. J was trimmed by 0 bases and V by 0 bases; bases with no gene match: 3. The entire variable domain, with the rest obtained from reference TRBV5-1 and TRBJ2-5, is as follows: KAGVTQTPRYLIKTRGQQVTLSCSPISGHRSVSWYQQTPGQGLQFLFEYFSETQRNKGNFPGRFSGRQFSNSRSEMNVSTLELGDSALYLCASSLAPSGNQETQYFGPGTRLLVL.

This clonotype was found many times. V is TRBV20-1 and J is TRBJ2-4; D possibly corresponds to TRBD2 (5 bases). V was trimmed by 4 bases and J by 7 bases, leaving 17 bases between them. The CDR3 length is 14 residues. CDR1 is DFQATT, CDR2 SNEGSKA, per germline (reference sequence). The CDR3 is CSAIRGLQSNIQYF. CDR3 in DNA: TGCAGTGCTATACGAGGACTGCAGTCGAACATTCAGTACTTC.

This clonotype occurred many times. The chain joins TRBV6-1 to TRBJ1-1; D remains ambiguous. There are 14 residues in the CDR3. V gave up 7 bases and J gave up 1 base, with 13 bases separating them. The germline V gene encodes CDR1 MNHNS and CDR2 SASEGT. The CDR3 here is CASTPSGRNTEAFF. CDR3 sequence (DNA): TGTGCCAGCACTCCCTCGGGGAGGAACACTGAAGCTTTCTTT.